This T cell receptor (beta chain) is drawn from a study of blood T cell repertoires in COVID-19. Turning to the study itself: Both acute and convalescent COVID-19 samples were obtained from the United States, Italy and Spain. In each case, the material was cDNA or gDNA derived from T cells, B-cell-depleted T cells, or PBMCs.

Trimming pared 5 bases from V and 1 base from J, leaving 14 bases between. Germline CDR1 reads SGHRS; CDR2 reads YFSETQ. The CDR3 consists of 15 residues. Measured with immunoSEQ multiplex PCR; TCRdb has only the in-frame clones, and not every one. The sample lists about 250,000 clones; about nine tenths were seen once. Clinical history reported by participants formed the basis on which cohorts were assigned. Recovery meant two consecutive negative NP/OP PCR tests, professional clearance, or resolved symptoms. This chain uses TRBV5-1 with TRBJ2-3; D might be TRBD1 (5 bases). This clonotype was sampled from a man aged 35 to 55 who had recovered from COVID-19. The source material was PBMCs or T cells enriched from blood (not recorded which). The CDR3 sequence: CASRSRADGTDTQYF. CDR3 nucleotide sequence: TGCGCCAGCAGGAGCAGGGCCGACGGCACAGATACGCAGTATTTT.